The 22 T cell receptor beta chains below all came from one sample that was sequenced in a study of blood T cell repertoires in COVID-19. Data came from immunoSEQ multiplex PCR; TCRdb stores just in-frame clones and leaves some out. The table includes 90,000 or so clones, 72% detected once. The specimen was peripheral blood. The receptors here all came from a woman aged 80 or over with acute or convalescent COVID-19.

The chain couples TRBV5-1 to TRBJ1-1; 8 nucleotides line up with TRBD1. This CDR3 contains 12 residues. Germline V gene data show CDR1 as SGHRS and CDR2 as YFSETQ. The ends lost 0 bases at V and 12 bases at J; junction bases unmatched: 4. In nucleotides, the CDR3 is TGCGCCAGCAGCTTGGACAGGGGGAGATCTTTCTTT. This translates into CASSLDRGRSFF. Drawing the rest from reference TRBV5-1 and TRBJ1-1, the complete variable domain is KAGVTQTPRYLIKTRGQQVTLSCSPISGHRSVSWYQQTPGQGLQFLFEYFSETQRNKGNFPGRFSGRQFSNSRSEMNVSTLELGDSALYLCASSLDRGRSFFGQGTRLTVV.

The V and J genes are TRBV7-6 and TRBJ1-5, with unresolved D. Germline-derived CDR1 and CDR2 are SGHVS and FNYEAQ. The CDR3 contains 15 residues. Trimming cost V 1 base and J 4 bases, with 11 bases left between them. The CDR3 DNA reads TGTGCCAGCAGCTTAGTGCCGGGGAATAATCAGCCCCAGCATTTT. It codes for CASSLVPGNNQPQHF.

The J gene is TRBJ1-1, the V gene TRBV30; D possibly corresponds to TRBD1 (6 bases). V was clipped by 2 bases and J by 4 bases, with 11 bases between them. The CDR3 loop spans 13 amino acids. Germline lookup yields CDR1 GTSNPN and CDR2 SVGIG (reference sequence). The CDR3 DNA sequence: TGTGCCTGGAGTCTAATAGGGGGCACTGAAGCTTTCTTT. Protein sequence: CAWSLIGGTEAFF.

This clone appeared a few times. V is TRBV30 and J is TRBJ1-2, with 11 bases aligning to TRBD1. The CDR3 length is 14 residues. CDR1 is GTSNPN and CDR2 is SVGIG in the germline V gene (reference sequence). The V and J ends lost 2 bases and 4 bases, in that order; junction bases with no gene match: 3. The CDR3, as DNA: TGTGCCTGGAGTCTGGGGACAGGGGGCTATGGCTACACCTTC. It translates to CAWSLGTGGYGYTF. Complete variable domain (other parts from reference TRBV30 and TRBJ1-2): SQTIHQWPATLVQPVGSPLSLECTVEGTSNPNLYWYRQAAGRGLQLLFYSVGIGQISSEVPQNLSASRPQDRQFILSSKKLLLSDSGFYLCAWSLGTGGYGYTFGSGTRLTVV.

This clone has more than one count but fewer than ten. V usage is TRBV5-5 and J usage is TRBJ1-5; TRBD1 aligns across 7 bases. V lost 4 bases and J lost 6; bases outside the gene matches: 7. Germline V CDR1 and CDR2: SGHKS, YYEKEE (reference sequence). CDR3 length: 14 residues. This CDR3 is CASSRGGAGQPQHF. The CDR3, as DNA: TGTGCCAGCAGCCGAGGGGGCGCCGGTCAGCCCCAGCATTTT.

This clone has a handful of counts. The chain employs TRBV4-1 and TRBJ1-4; the D gene is possibly TRBD1 (6 bases). The CDR3 is made up of 16 amino acids. Germline CDR1 reads MGHRA; CDR2 reads YSYEKL. V was clipped by 0 bases and J by 4 bases, with 12 bases between them. The DNA for the CDR3 is TGCGCCAGCAGCCAAGATCTCGGACAGATTAATGAAAAACTGTTTTTT. It is translated as CASSQDLGQINEKLFF.

This clone was recorded a few times. This sequence joins TRBV23-1 and TRBJ1-1; D call uncertain. TRBV23-1 belongs to the ORF category, with a function that is uncertain. V dropped 5 bases and J dropped 6 bases, with 13 bases sitting between them. The CDR3 totals 13 residues. CDR3 amino acids: CASSECMGAEAFF. The CDR3 bases are TGCGCCAGCAGTGAGTGCATGGGAGCTGAAGCTTTCTTT.

The CDR3 loop is CASNPSQGAGETQYF. The CDR3, as DNA: TGTGCCAGCAACCCCTCACAGGGGGCGGGGGAGACCCAGTACTTC. The chain couples TRBV7-6 to TRBJ2-5; 9 bases are a match to TRBD1. Germline assignment: CDR1 SGHVS and CDR2 FNYEAQ. This CDR3 has 15 residues. The ends lost 7 bases at V and 5 bases at J; junction bases unmatched: 11.

This clone was picked up a small number of times. This chain joins TRBV19 and TRBJ1-1; 7 bases line up with TRBD1. The CDR3 sequence is 13 residues long. Germline CDR1 is LNHDA and CDR2 is SQIVND (reference sequence). Losses at the gene ends were 8 bases for V and 11 bases for J; bases not matched to a gene: 14. The CDR3 DNA reads as TGTGCCAGTGGACAGGTAGATACTCCGAAGGCTTTCTTT. Translation gives CASGQVDTPKAFF.

The rearrangement links TRBV7-2 to TRBJ2-3; TRBD2 matches at 9 bases. V was pared by 1 base and J by 8 bases, with 1 base of the junction left unmatched. The CDR3 has 13 residues. Germline V lookup: CDR1 SGHTA, CDR2 FQGNSA. In DNA form, the CDR3 reads TGTGCCAGCAGCTTAGAGGGACTAGCTACGCAGTATTTT. This sequence encodes CASSLEGLATQYF.

The chain combines TRBV7-2 with TRBJ2-1; D is possibly TRBD2 (5 bases). The CDR3 has 16 residues. Germline V lookup: CDR1 SGHTA, CDR2 FQGNSA. The germline V and J ends were trimmed by 0 bases and 1 base, with 10 bases remaining between them. CDR3 region: CASSLALAMSYNEQFF. As DNA, the CDR3 is TGTGCCAGCAGCTTAGCCTTAGCGATGTCCTACAATGAGCAGTTCTTC.

The genes are TRBV9 and TRBJ1-1; D unclear. Trimming removed 4 bases at V and 4 bases at J, with 11 bases between. Germline V gene lookup returns CDR1 SGDLS and CDR2 YYNGEE. The CDR3 covers 13 residues. CDR3 in amino acids: CASSTRGSTEAFF. The CDR3 DNA reads as TGTGCCAGCAGCACCCGGGGATCCACTGAAGCTTTCTTT.

The chain couples TRBV19 to TRBJ1-3; TRBD1 is a possible D gene (5 bases). Germline values: CDR1 LNHDA, CDR2 SQIVND (reference sequence). The CDR3 is 13 residues long. Between the trimmed V and J ends, which lost 6 bases and 5 bases, there was a span of 11 bases. The CDR3: CASRSQGRNTIYF. The DNA for the CDR3 is TGTGCCAGTAGGAGCCAGGGAAGAAACACCATATATTTT.

The rearrangement joins TRBV4-3 to TRBJ2-2; 7 nucleotides align to TRBD1. Germline V gives CDR1 LGHNA, CDR2 YSLEER. The CDR3 contains 15 residues. The junction had 8 bases not matched to a gene; V was cut back by 3 bases and J by 7 bases. The CDR3 DNA reads as TGCGCCAGCAGCCAGGGCCTAGGGGGCCACGGGGAGCTGTTTTTT. It specifies CASSQGLGGHGELFF.

V usage is TRBV4-1 and J usage is TRBJ1-2, with D possibly TRBD1 on 6 matching bases. Germline values: CDR1 MGHRA, CDR2 YSYEKL. V dropped 3 bases and J dropped 4 bases, with 15 bases sitting between them. The CDR3 has 15 residues. The CDR3 DNA reads as TGCGCCAGCAGCCAGAACAGGGCACCCGTCTATGGCTACACCTTC. This gives the protein CASSQNRAPVYGYTF.

The V call is TRBV7-2, the J call TRBJ2-2, with 8 bases that match TRBD1. V trimming: 5 bases; J trimming: 2 bases; junction bases outside the gene matches: 10. The CDR3 is 17 amino acids. Germline V gene lookup returns CDR1 SGHTA and CDR2 FQGNSA. CDR3 coding DNA: TGTGCCAGCAGCCAGTTTCGGACAGGGAAAAACACCGGGGAGCTGTTTTTT. This sequence encodes CASSQFRTGKNTGELFF.

This chain uses TRBV19 with TRBJ2-3; 12 nucleotides match TRBD2. CDR3 size: 13 residues. Germline V gene lookup returns CDR1 LNHDA and CDR2 SQIVND (reference sequence). With 10 bases clipped from V and 4 bases from J, the junction kept 3 bases outside the gene matches. The CDR3 DNA reads as TGTGCCACTAGCGGGGGGGTCGCAGATACGCAGTATTTT. Its translation is CATSGGVADTQYF.

This clone showed up just a few times. The chain is built from TRBV10-3 and TRBJ1-1; 7 bases are shared with TRBD1. The CDR3 extends over 14 amino acids. With V trimmed by 4 bases and J by 0 bases, 2 bases remained unmatched. The germline gives CDR1 ENHRY, CDR2 SYGVKD. The CDR3 DNA reads TGTGCCATCAGTGGGGACAGTATGAACACTGAAGCTTTCTTT. Translation: CAISGDSMNTEAFF.

The chain joins TRBV5-1 to TRBJ2-3; 8 bases align to TRBD2. The CDR3 is 14 residues long. Germline lookup yields CDR1 SGHRS and CDR2 YFSETQ. J gave up 4 bases and V 3 bases, and 4 bases lay outside the gene matches. The DNA of the CDR3 is TGCGCCAGCAGCTGGACTAGCCCCGCAGATACGCAGTATTTT. As protein: CASSWTSPADTQYF.

The chain links TRBV2 to TRBJ1-2; D gene uncertain. The germline gives CDR1 SNHLY, CDR2 FYNNEI. Trimming took 11 bases from V and 14 from J, leaving 12 bases between them. The CDR3 loop spans 8 amino acids. The CDR3 is CAVGYWTF. DNA of the CDR3: TGTGCCGTCGGGTACTGGACCTTC.

V gene TRBV6-5 combines with J gene TRBJ2-6; maybe TRBD1 (5 bases). V dropped 5 bases and J dropped 0 bases, with 8 bases sitting between them. Germline lookup yields CDR1 MNHEY and CDR2 SVGAGI. The CDR3 has 15 amino acids. CDR3 amino acids: CASSPQGSGANVLTF. As DNA, the CDR3 is TGTGCCAGCAGTCCTCAGGGCTCTGGGGCCAACGTCCTGACTTTC.

This clone was detected only a few times. The chain is built from TRBV7-9 and TRBJ1-2; D call uncertain. V gave up 10 bases and J gave up 4 bases, with 19 bases separating them. The V gene's germline CDR1 is SEHNR and CDR2 FQNEAQ (reference sequence). The length of the CDR3 is 14 residues. Written as DNA, the CDR3 is TGTGCCATCCCCTTAGTGAGGACTTTCTATGGCTACACCTTC. Translation: CAIPLVRTFYGYTF.